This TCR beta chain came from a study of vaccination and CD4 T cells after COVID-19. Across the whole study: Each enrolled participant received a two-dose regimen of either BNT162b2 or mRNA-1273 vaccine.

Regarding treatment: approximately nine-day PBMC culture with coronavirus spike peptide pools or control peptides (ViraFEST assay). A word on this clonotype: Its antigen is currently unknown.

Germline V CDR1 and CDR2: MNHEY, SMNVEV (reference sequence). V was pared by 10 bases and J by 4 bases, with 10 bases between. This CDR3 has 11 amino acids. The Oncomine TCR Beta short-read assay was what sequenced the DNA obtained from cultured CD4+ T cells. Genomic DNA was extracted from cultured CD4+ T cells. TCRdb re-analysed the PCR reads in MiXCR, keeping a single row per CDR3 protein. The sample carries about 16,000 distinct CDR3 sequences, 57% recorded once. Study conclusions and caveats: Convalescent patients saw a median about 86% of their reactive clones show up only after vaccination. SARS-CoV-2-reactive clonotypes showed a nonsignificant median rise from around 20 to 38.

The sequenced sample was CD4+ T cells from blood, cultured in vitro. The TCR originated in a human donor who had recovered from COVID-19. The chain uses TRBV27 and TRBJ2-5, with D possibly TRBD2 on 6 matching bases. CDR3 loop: CATRGGETQYF. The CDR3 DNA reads TGTGCCACCCGGGGAGGAGAGACCCAGTACTTC.